The next 18 T cell receptor beta chains were all read from a single sample in a study of identical twins. TCRdb fed the 5' RACE reads into MiXCR, producing one record per CDR3 protein. The sample carries about 460,000 distinct CDR3 sequences, 14% recorded once. This sample also appeared in a second study, on yellow fever vaccine responses in identical twins.

Sequencing was performed on CD4+ T cells sorted from blood. Every receptor here comes from a young woman in good health.

In this sample, this clonotype turned up many times. This chain uses TRBV29-1 with TRBJ2-1; no definite D call. The CDR3 runs 14 residues. Trimming took off 3 bases at V and 3 bases at J, with 12 bases between the two ends. CDR1 is SQVTM and CDR2 is ANQGSEA in the germline V gene. The DNA of the CDR3 is TGCAGCGTTGACGAGGAGACCAACTACAATGAGCAGTTCTTC. It yields the protein CSVDEETNYNEQFF.

The sample holds one count of this clonotype. The chain couples TRBV20-1 to TRBJ2-6; D gene uncertain. V lost 4 bases and J lost 0, with 13 bases in between. Germline V CDR1 and CDR2: DFQATT, SNEGSKA (reference sequence). The CDR3 has 16 residues. The CDR3 region is CSANPDGSSGANVLTF. CDR3 DNA sequence: TGCAGTGCTAACCCCGACGGAAGCTCTGGGGCCAACGTCCTGACTTTC.

This clonotype was counted once. This sequence joins TRBV10-3 and TRBJ2-1; D ambiguous. This CDR3 is 13 amino acids long. The V and J ends lost 9 bases and 5 bases respectively, with 14 bases between them. Germline V lookup: CDR1 ENHRY, CDR2 SYGVKD. Written as DNA, the CDR3 is TGTGCCATTAGCAGGAATGTGAACAATGAGCAGTTCTTC. As protein: CAISRNVNNEQFF.

This clonotype was seen ten or more times. This rearrangement joins TRBV10-3 to TRBJ1-6, with 7 bases matching TRBD1. This CDR3 region has 14 residues. Germline V CDR1 and CDR2: ENHRY, SYGVKD. J gave up 9 bases and V 7 bases, and 9 bases lay outside the gene matches. CDR3: CAINEGAKSSPLHF. CDR3 DNA sequence: TGTGCCATCAACGAGGGGGCGAAGAGTTCACCCCTCCACTTT.

The chain employs TRBV12-3 or TRBV12-4 and TRBJ2-3; D uncertain. V was cut by 2 bases and J by 0 bases, with 15 bases left in between. This CDR3 region has 17 residues. The CDR3 sequence: CASSLTLSLRSTDTQYF. The CDR3, as DNA: TGTGCCAGCAGTTTAACCCTAAGCCTGAGGAGCACAGATACGCAGTATTTT.

This clonotype was recorded at least ten times. The chain combines TRBV7-2 with TRBJ2-4, with D possibly matching TRBD1 (5 bases). This CDR3 contains 16 residues. Per the germline V gene, CDR1 is SGHTA and CDR2 is FQGNSA. V was cut by 3 bases and J by 0 bases, with 12 bases left in between. This chain's CDR3 is CASSFGQGLAKNIQYF. CDR3 DNA sequence: TGTGCCAGCAGCTTCGGGCAGGGCCTAGCCAAAAACATTCAGTACTTC.

This clonotype was detected a few times. The chain links TRBV7-2 to TRBJ1-5; tentative D call: TRBD1 (5 bases). In germline, CDR1 is SGHTA, CDR2 FQGNSA. V was trimmed by 0 bases and J by 4 bases, leaving 13 bases between them. The CDR3 extends over 16 amino acids. The CDR3 loop reads CASSLAGARGNQPQHF. The CDR3 nucleotides are TGTGCCAGCAGCTTAGCCGGGGCTCGTGGGAATCAGCCCCAGCATTTT.

The chain combines TRBV10-3 with TRBJ2-1; 10 nucleotides align to TRBD2. CDR3 size: 16 residues. Germline-derived CDR1 and CDR2 are ENHRY and SYGVKD. V shed 6 bases and J 4 bases; nucleotides not matched to a gene: 9. The CDR3 region has the DNA TGTGCCATCAGCGCTTCAGCGGGGGGGTCTTACAATGAGCAGTTCTTC. Protein product: CAISASAGGSYNEQFF.

The chain carries TRBV10-3 and TRBJ2-1; the match to TRBD2 covers 11 bases. J gave up 6 bases and V 5 bases, and 6 bases lay outside the gene matches. Per the germline V gene, CDR1 is ENHRY and CDR2 is SYGVKD. The CDR3 consists of 15 residues. CDR3 nucleotides: TGTGCCATCAGTTTTGGACTAGCGGGTACCAATGAGCAGTTCTTC. Amino acid sequence: CAISFGLAGTNEQFF.

This clonotype has ten or more counts. The J gene is TRBJ2-5, the V gene TRBV12-3 or TRBV12-4; D is perhaps TRBD1 (5 bases). The CDR3 extends over 15 amino acids. V was shortened by 2 bases and J by 1 base, with 11 bases between the two germline ends. The DNA of the CDR3 is TGTGCCAGCAGTTTACAGGGTTTTCCCCAAGAGACCCAGTACTTC. Its translation is CASSLQGFPQETQYF.

This clonotype was detected only a few times. The chain has TRBV19 and TRBJ2-2, with no clear D. V was shortened by 7 bases and J by 2 bases, with 5 bases between the two germline ends. The CDR3 is 12 residues long. Per the germline V gene, CDR1 is LNHDA and CDR2 is SQIVND (reference sequence). CDR3 region: CASTRNTGELFF. The CDR3 coding sequence is TGTGCCAGTACTCGCAACACCGGGGAGCTGTTTTTT.

This clonotype was detected a few times. The gene calls are TRBV11-2 and TRBJ2-1, with a weak D call TRBD2 (5 bases). Trimming pared 5 bases from V and 5 bases from J, leaving 10 bases between. Germline V CDR1 and CDR2: SGHAT, FQNNGV. The CDR3 consists of 13 residues. This chain's CDR3 is CASSVGNNNEQFF. CDR3 DNA sequence: TGTGCCAGCAGCGTCGGGAACAACAATGAGCAGTTCTTC.

The gene calls are TRBV20-1 and TRBJ2-1; 9 bases align to TRBD2. The CDR3 has 16 amino acids. Looked up from germline, CDR1 is DFQATT and CDR2 is SNEGSKA (reference sequence). V gave up 3 bases and J gave up 6 bases; unmatched junction bases: 12. The CDR3, as DNA: TGCAGTGCTAGTCGGCTAGCGGGACTAACATTCAATGAGCAGTTCTTC. This codes for CSASRLAGLTFNEQFF.

This clonotype was observed a handful of times. The chain recombines TRBV6-5 with TRBJ1-1, with 7 nucleotides matching TRBD1. CDR3 length: 17 amino acids. The trim removed 0 bases at V and 4 bases at J, leaving 11 bases unmatched. CDR1 MNHEY and CDR2 SVGAGI come from the germline V gene. For the CDR3, the DNA is TGTGCCAGCAGTTACTCGAGGGACAGTTTTTGGGGCACTGAAGCTTTCTTT. This sequence encodes CASSYSRDSFWGTEAFF.

This clonotype was recorded a few times. The chain carries TRBV24-1 and TRBJ2-3; 13 bases agree with TRBD2. The V gene's germline CDR1 is KGHDR and CDR2 SFDVKD. The CDR3 consists of 15 residues. The trim removed 10 bases at V and 6 bases at J, leaving 9 bases unmatched. CDR3 nucleotides: TGTGCCACTAGCCTAACTAGCGGGGGGGCGGATACGCAGTATTTT. Amino acids: CATSLTSGGADTQYF.

This clonotype has only a few counts. V is TRBV10-3 and J is TRBJ2-7; 12 nucleotides agree with TRBD1. The J segment lost 5 bases and the V segment lost 5 bases, leaving 4 bases of the junction unmatched. The CDR3 totals 14 residues. Germline CDR1 and CDR2: ENHRY and SYGVKD. The CDR3 DNA reads as TGTGCCATCAGTCCGGGACAGGGGGCTGACGAGCAGTACTTC. Its translation: CAISPGQGADEQYF.

J is TRBJ2-7 and V is TRBV28, with 7 bases lining up with TRBD1. Losses at the gene ends were 5 bases for V and 2 bases for J; bases not matched to a gene: 9. Looked up from germline, CDR1 is MDHEN and CDR2 is SYDVKM. There are 15 residues in the CDR3. The CDR3 loop reads CASSPTGTAAYEQYF. DNA of the CDR3: TGTGCCAGCAGTCCCACCGGGACAGCCGCCTACGAGCAGTACTTC.

The rearrangement links TRBV21-1 to TRBJ2-1. TRBV21-1 is termed a pseudogene. The CDR3 extends over 11 amino acids. CDR3 sequence (DNA): TGTGCCAGCATTATTAACAATGAGCAGTTCTTC. This encodes CASIINNEQFF.